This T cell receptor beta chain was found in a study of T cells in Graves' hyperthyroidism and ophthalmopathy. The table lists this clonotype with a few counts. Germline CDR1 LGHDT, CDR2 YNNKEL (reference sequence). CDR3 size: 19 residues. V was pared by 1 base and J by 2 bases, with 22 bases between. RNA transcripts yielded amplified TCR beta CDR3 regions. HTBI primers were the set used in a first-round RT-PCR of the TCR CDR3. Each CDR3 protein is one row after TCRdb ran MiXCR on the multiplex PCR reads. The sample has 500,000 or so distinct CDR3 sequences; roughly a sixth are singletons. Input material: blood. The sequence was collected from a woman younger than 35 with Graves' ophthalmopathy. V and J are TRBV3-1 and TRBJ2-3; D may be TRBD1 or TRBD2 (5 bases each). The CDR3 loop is CASSQVRDRGRPSTDTQYF. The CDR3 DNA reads TGTGCCAGCAGCCAAGTAAGGGACCGAGGGCGGCCCTCCACAGATACGCAGTATTTT.